Presented here are 29 T cell receptor beta chains from one specimen sequenced in a study of CD8 T cell repertoires and HIV-1 epitope variants. These TCRs are of unknown antigen specificity. Clones were sequenced by immunoSEQ multiplex PCR, and TCRdb holds only the in-frame ones, with some missing. The repertoire consists of 1,700 or so clones, with just over 70% occurring once and the leading ten covering 40% to 55%. The specimen was cultured CD8+ T cells derived from PBMCs. These receptor sequences come from a male donor with HIV.

The rearrangement uses TRBV7-8 and TRBJ2-5, with D unclear. The germline V gene has CDR1 SGHVS and CDR2 FQNEAQ. The CDR3 covers 14 residues. Trimming took 1 base from V and 1 from J, leaving 7 bases between them. CDR3 nucleotides: TGTGCCAGCAGCTTAGAAGACGGCCAAGAGACCCAGTACTTC. Its translation is CASSLEDGQETQYF.

V is TRBV5-4 and J is TRBJ2-7, with 9 nucleotides matching TRBD1. The V gene's germline CDR1 is SGHNT and CDR2 YYREEE (reference sequence). V lost 4 bases and J lost 5; bases outside the gene matches: 7. CDR3 length equals 14 residues. The CDR3: CASSRTGEINEQYF. In DNA form, the CDR3 reads TGTGCCAGCAGCCGGACAGGGGAAATTAACGAGCAGTACTTC. The full variable domain, completed using reference TRBV5-4 and TRBJ2-7, is ETGVTQSPTHLIKTRGQQVTLRCSSQSGHNTVSWYQQALGQGPQFIFQYYREEENGRGNFPPRFSGLQFPNYSSELNVNALELDDSALYLCASSRTGEINEQYFGPGTRLTVT.

J is TRBJ2-1 and V is TRBV6-4; TRBD2 matches 10 bases. The length of the CDR3 is 15 residues. The ends lost 3 bases at V and 8 bases at J; junction bases unmatched: 7. Germline lookup yields CDR1 MRHNA and CDR2 SNTAGT. The CDR3 DNA reads TGTGCCAGCAGTGAAACTAGCGGGGACCAGGATGAGCAGTTCTTC. Its protein is CASSETSGDQDEQFF.

This sequence joins TRBV5-1 and TRBJ2-7, with 8 bases matching TRBD2. The CDR3 is 15 amino acids. CDR1 is SGHRS, CDR2 YFSETQ, per germline. Unmatched junction bases numbered 6, after V lost 4 bases and J lost 0 bases. The CDR3 loop is CASSPLGTSSYEQYF. The DNA for the CDR3 is TGCGCCAGCAGCCCTCTAGGGACTAGCTCCTACGAGCAGTACTTC.

The rearrangement uses TRBV11-1 and TRBJ1-2; possible D gene TRBD1, 5 bases. Germline CDR1 is SGHAT and CDR2 is FQDESV (reference sequence). V shed 5 bases and J shed 3 bases, with 13 bases lying between them. This CDR3 comprises 14 residues. In DNA form, the CDR3 reads TGTGCCAGCAGCCCTGGGACTTCTGACTATGGCTACACCTTC. Its translation: CASSPGTSDYGYTF.

The V and J genes are TRBV2 and TRBJ2-3, with TRBD2 identical over 16 bases. Germline V gene sequence: CDR1 SNHLY, CDR2 FYNNEI. The CDR3 spans 18 residues. Unmatched junction bases numbered 3, after V lost 0 bases and J lost 3 bases. CDR3 in DNA: TGTGCCAGCAGTGAAGCGGGACTAGCGGGGGGGCGGACAGATACGCAGTATTTT. Translation gives CASSEAGLAGGRTDTQYF.

The chain joins TRBV9 to TRBJ2-5, with a possible D match to TRBD1 (6 bases). Germline assignment: CDR1 SGDLS and CDR2 YYNGEE. V was trimmed by 3 bases and J by 5 bases, leaving 17 bases between them. There are 15 residues in the CDR3. CDR3 sequence (DNA): TGTGCCAGCAGCGGATCGGACAGTGTACCCGAGACCCAGTACTTC. It is translated as CASSGSDSVPETQYF.

The chain carries TRBV11-2 and TRBJ1-2; D ambiguous. The V gene lost 1 base and the J gene lost 5 bases, with 8 bases spanning the gap. In germline, CDR1 is SGHAT, CDR2 FQNNGV. The CDR3 totals 13 residues. The CDR3, as DNA: TGTGCCAGCAGCTTAGGAGGGCGTTATGGCTACACCTTC. It codes for CASSLGGRYGYTF.

In its sample, this clone was seen a few times. This chain links TRBV7-3 with TRBJ1-1, with 11 positions matching TRBD1. Trimming cost V 5 bases and J 11 bases; bases outside gene matches: 4. The germline gives CDR1 SGHTA, CDR2 FQGTGA. The CDR3 extends over 12 amino acids. The CDR3 nucleotides read TGTGCCAGCAGCCCGGGACAGGGGGTTGCTTTCTTT. This encodes CASSPGQGVAFF. Full variable domain (rest looked up from reference TRBV7-3 and TRBJ1-1): GAGVSQTPSNKVTEKGKYVELRCDPISGHTALYWYRQSLGQGPEFLIYFQGTGAADDSGLPNDRFFAVRPEGSVSTLKIQRTERGDSAVYLCASSPGQGVAFFGQGTRLTVV.

The chain recombines TRBV6-5 with TRBJ1-5, with a possible D match to TRBD1 (5 bases). The CDR3 sequence is 14 residues long. Germline V gives CDR1 MNHEY, CDR2 SVGAGI. V lost 8 bases and J lost 2, with 13 bases in between. CDR3: CASREGTGNQPQHF. The CDR3 nucleotides are TGTGCCAGCCGGGAGGGGACGGGCAATCAGCCCCAGCATTTT.

There are a few counts of this clone. The chain carries TRBV6-6 and TRBJ2-5; the match to TRBD1 covers 12 bases. V shed 5 bases and J 5 bases; nucleotides not matched to a gene: 9. The CDR3 spans 16 residues. From germline, CDR1 is MNHNY and CDR2 SVGAGI (reference sequence). The CDR3 reads CASSQGQGAFSETQYF. In nucleotides, the CDR3 is TGTGCCAGCAGTCAGGGACAGGGGGCGTTTTCCGAGACCCAGTACTTC.

The chain is built from TRBV10-1 and TRBJ2-7; D is ambiguous. The CDR3 spans 12 residues. Germline V gene data show CDR1 as WNHNN and CDR2 as SYGVQD (reference sequence). V lost 6 bases and J 6 bases, leaving 12 bases between the germline ends. CDR3 nucleotide sequence: TGCGCCAGCAGGGAAGGTTTAGGCGAGCAGTACTTC. It translates to CASREGLGEQYF.

The rearrangement uses TRBV28 and TRBJ2-7; TRBD2 matches at 10 bases. Unmatched junction bases numbered 6, after V lost 7 bases and J lost 0 bases. Germline CDR1 reads MDHEN; CDR2 reads SYDVKM. The CDR3 runs 15 residues. In nucleotides, the CDR3 is TGTGCCAGCACCCCAGCGGGGGGGCCCTCCTACGAGCAGTACTTC. Amino acids: CASTPAGGPSYEQYF. The whole variable domain, remainder taken from reference TRBV28 and TRBJ2-7, is DVKVTQSSRYLVKRTGEKVFLECVQDMDHENMFWYRQDPGLGLRLIYFSYDVKMKEKGDIPEGYSVSREKKERFSLILESASTNQTSMYLCASTPAGGPSYEQYFGPGTRLTVT.

This rearrangement joins TRBV7-9 to TRBJ2-3; D not resolved. V was trimmed by 3 bases and J by 8 bases, leaving 15 bases between them. Germline loops: CDR1 SEHNR, CDR2 FQNEAQ (reference sequence). CDR3 length: 14 amino acids. CDR3 coding DNA: TGTGCCAGCAGCTTCCAATCAAGGGCGGCTACGCAGTATTTT. As protein: CASSFQSRAATQYF.

V usage is TRBV5-4 and J usage is TRBJ2-2, with TRBD2 identical over 8 bases. CDR1 is SGHNT and CDR2 is YYREEE in the germline V gene (reference sequence). The CDR3 length is 16 residues. The J segment lost 5 bases and the V segment lost 3 bases, leaving 9 bases of the junction unmatched. As DNA, the CDR3 is TGTGCCAGCAGCTCTCTGGGGCGGGAGGATACCGGGGAGCTGTTTTTT. Its protein product is CASSSLGREDTGELFF. The variable domain in full, completed from reference TRBV5-4 and TRBJ2-2, reads ETGVTQSPTHLIKTRGQQVTLRCSSQSGHNTVSWYQQALGQGPQFIFQYYREEENGRGNFPPRFSGLQFPNYSSELNVNALELDDSALYLCASSSLGREDTGELFFGEGSRLTVL.

This clone turned up a few times. The rearrangement joins TRBV28 to TRBJ1-1; D is unresolved. Germline V gene sequence: CDR1 MDHEN, CDR2 SYDVKM. V was clipped by 8 bases and J by 5 bases, with 18 bases between them. There are 14 residues in the CDR3. CDR3 sequence: CASGGEWAGTEAFF. The CDR3 DNA reads TGTGCCAGCGGTGGGGAGTGGGCAGGAACTGAAGCTTTCTTT.

This chain joins TRBV28 and TRBJ1-5; D is ambiguous. CDR1 is MDHEN and CDR2 is SYDVKM in the germline V gene. This CDR3 region has 17 residues. Trimming removed 7 bases at V and 0 bases at J, with 19 bases between. The chain's CDR3 is CASNSDAWPYSNQPQHF. CDR3 bases: TGTGCCAGCAATTCGGACGCCTGGCCCTATAGCAATCAGCCCCAGCATTTT.

The chain has TRBV29-1 and TRBJ2-1; 9 positions agree with TRBD2. Losses at the gene ends were 2 bases for V and 4 bases for J; bases not matched to a gene: 0. The length of the CDR3 is 13 residues. Germline V gene lookup returns CDR1 SQVTM and CDR2 ANQGSEA. DNA for the CDR3: TGCAGCGTTGAACTAGCGGGATACAATGAGCAGTTCTTC. Its protein product is CSVELAGYNEQFF.

The chain combines TRBV27 with TRBJ2-1; TRBD2 agrees at 9 bases. Germline values: CDR1 MNHEY, CDR2 SMNVEV (reference sequence). This CDR3 is built from 17 residues. Trimming took 5 bases from V and 0 from J; bases not matched to a gene: 8. CDR3 residues: CASSPTTSGYSYNEQFF. The DNA of the CDR3 is TGTGCCAGCAGTCCTACGACTAGCGGCTACTCCTACAATGAGCAGTTCTTC.

This rearrangement joins TRBV30 to TRBJ2-4; D is perhaps TRBD1 or TRBD2 (5 bases each). The germline V and J ends were trimmed by 1 base and 6 bases, with 16 bases remaining between them. CDR3 size: 15 residues. Looked up from germline, CDR1 is GTSNPN and CDR2 is SVGIG (reference sequence). CDR3 region: CAWSAGSGAGNIQYF. In DNA form, the CDR3 reads TGTGCCTGGAGTGCCGGGTCCGGGGCGGGAAACATTCAGTACTTC. Complete variable domain (other parts from reference TRBV30 and TRBJ2-4): SQTIHQWPATLVQPVGSPLSLECTVEGTSNPNLYWYRQAAGRGLQLLFYSVGIGQISSEVPQNLSASRPQDRQFILSSKKLLLSDSGFYLCAWSAGSGAGNIQYFGAGTRLSVL.

CDR3 protein: CASRGRQRNTGELFF. The CDR3 bases are TGTGCCAGCAGGGGGAGACAGAGGAACACCGGGGAGCTGTTTTTT. The chain links TRBV6-1 to TRBJ2-2, with D perhaps TRBD1 or TRBD2 (5 bases each). Trimming took off 6 bases at V and 1 base at J, with 12 bases between the two ends. The V gene's germline CDR1 is MNHNS and CDR2 SASEGT. The CDR3 extends over 15 amino acids.

The chain uses TRBV18 and TRBJ2-7; perhaps TRBD1 as D (6 bases). This CDR3 contains 14 residues. Trimming shortened V by 4 bases and J by 5 bases, and 15 bases separated the two germline ends. Per the germline V gene, CDR1 is KGHSH and CDR2 is LQKENI. This CDR3 reads CASSHSDRKDEQYF. The CDR3 DNA sequence: TGTGCCAGCTCACACTCCGACAGGAAGGACGAGCAGTACTTC.

The V gene is TRBV7-3, the J gene TRBJ1-1, with no clear D. V was cut by 6 bases and J by 0 bases, with 11 bases left in between. The germline CDR1 and CDR2 sequences are SGHTA and FQGTGA. The CDR3 runs 14 residues. CDR3 in amino acids: CASSPDGMNTEAFF. The CDR3 region has the DNA TGTGCCAGCAGTCCGGACGGAATGAACACTGAAGCTTTCTTT.

The chain combines TRBV9 with TRBJ2-3; D is uncertain. The germline V gene encodes CDR1 SGDLS and CDR2 YYNGEE. The CDR3 covers 14 residues. Trimming left V 3 bases short and J 3 bases short, with 11 bases between. The CDR3 loop is CASSALIETDTQYF. For the CDR3, the DNA is TGTGCCAGCAGCGCCCTCATAGAGACAGATACGCAGTATTTT.

The chain combines TRBV25-1 with TRBJ2-1; possible D gene TRBD2, 6 bases. This CDR3 is built from 16 residues. The V end was cut by 8 bases, the J end by 0 bases, with 17 bases between. Germline loops: CDR1 MGHDK, CDR2 SYGVNS. In nucleotides, the CDR3 is TGTGCCAGCGGTCGCTCTGGGGGGAGCTCCTACAATGAGCAGTTCTTC. Protein: CASGRSGGSSYNEQFF. The full variable domain, with the rest looked up from reference TRBV25-1 and TRBJ2-1, is EADIYQTPRYLVIGTGKKITLECSQTMGHDKMYWYQQDPGMELHLIHYSYGVNSTEKGDLSSESTVSRIRTEHFPLTLESARPSHTSQYLCASGRSGGSSYNEQFFGPGTRLTVL.

This rearrangement joins TRBV5-1 to TRBJ2-3; 14 nucleotides match TRBD2. This CDR3 has 17 amino acids. Germline loops: CDR1 SGHRS, CDR2 YFSETQ. J gave up 4 bases and V 4 bases, and 8 bases lay outside the gene matches. CDR3 sequence: CASSARLAGGAPDTQYF. CDR3 in DNA: TGCGCCAGCAGCGCACGACTAGCGGGAGGGGCCCCAGATACGCAGTATTTT. Full variable domain (remainder filled in from reference TRBV5-1 and TRBJ2-3): KAGVTQTPRYLIKTRGQQVTLSCSPISGHRSVSWYQQTPGQGLQFLFEYFSETQRNKGNFPGRFSGRQFSNSRSEMNVSTLELGDSALYLCASSARLAGGAPDTQYFGPGTRLTVL.

The genes are TRBV10-1 and TRBJ2-1; D uncertain. Germline loops: CDR1 WNHNN, CDR2 SYGVQD (reference sequence). This CDR3 spans 12 amino acids. Trimming removed 10 bases at V and 2 bases at J, with 9 bases between. CDR3 sequence: CANRGAYNEQFF. In DNA, the CDR3 is TGCGCCAACCGCGGCGCCTACAATGAGCAGTTCTTC.

The chain carries TRBV28 and TRBJ1-4, with D unresolved. Trimming removed 5 bases from V and 0 bases from J, with 4 bases in between. Germline CDR1 reads MDHEN; CDR2 reads SYDVKM. This CDR3 contains 13 residues. The CDR3 reads CASSPATNEKLFF. In DNA, the CDR3 is TGTGCCAGCAGTCCTGCAACTAATGAAAAACTGTTTTTT.

V usage is TRBV12-2 and J usage is TRBJ1-4; the table's D call of TRBD1 was not tested on the DNA. TRBV12-2 is classified as a pseudogene. The CDR3 covers 15 residues. The DNA for the CDR3 is TGTGCAAGTCGCCCTCAGACCAGGATGTTTGAAAAACTGTTTTTT. Residues: CASRPQTRMFEKLFF.